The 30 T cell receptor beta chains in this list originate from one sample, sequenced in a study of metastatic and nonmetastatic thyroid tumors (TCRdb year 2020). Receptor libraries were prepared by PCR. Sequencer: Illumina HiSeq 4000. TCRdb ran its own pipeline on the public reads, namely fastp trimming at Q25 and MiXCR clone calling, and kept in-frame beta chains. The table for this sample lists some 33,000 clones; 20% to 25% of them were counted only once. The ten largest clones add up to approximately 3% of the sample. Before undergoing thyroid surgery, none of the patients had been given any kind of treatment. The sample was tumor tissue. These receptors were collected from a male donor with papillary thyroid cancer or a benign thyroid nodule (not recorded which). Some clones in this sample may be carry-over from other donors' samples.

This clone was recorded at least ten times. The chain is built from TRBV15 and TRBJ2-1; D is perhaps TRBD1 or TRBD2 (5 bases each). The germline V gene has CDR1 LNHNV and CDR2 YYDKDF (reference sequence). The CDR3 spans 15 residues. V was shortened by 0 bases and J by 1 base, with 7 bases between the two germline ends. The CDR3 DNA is TGTGCCACCAGCAGAGATGGGGGTTCCTACAATGAGCAGTTCTTC. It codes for CATSRDGGSYNEQFF.

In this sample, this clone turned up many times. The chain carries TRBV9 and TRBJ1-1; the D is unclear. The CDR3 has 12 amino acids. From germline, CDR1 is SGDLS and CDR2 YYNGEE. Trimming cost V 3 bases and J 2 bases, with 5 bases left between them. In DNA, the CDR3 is TGTGCCAGCAGCGGATCAAACACTGAAGCTTTCTTT. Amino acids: CASSGSNTEAFF.

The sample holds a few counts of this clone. CDR3: CASMMAGRSGELFF. CDR3 nucleotides: TGTGCCAGCATGATGGCAGGCCGATCTGGGGAGCTGTTTTTT. This rearrangement joins TRBV6-1 to TRBJ2-2; D remains ambiguous. Looked up from germline, CDR1 is MNHNS and CDR2 is SASEGT. The CDR3 covers 14 residues. V lost 7 bases and J lost 8, with 17 bases in between.

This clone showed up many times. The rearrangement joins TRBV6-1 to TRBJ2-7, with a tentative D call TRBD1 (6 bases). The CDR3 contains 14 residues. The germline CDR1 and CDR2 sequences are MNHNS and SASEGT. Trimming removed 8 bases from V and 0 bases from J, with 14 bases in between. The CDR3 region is CASRQGFSSYEQYF. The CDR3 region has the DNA TGTGCCAGCCGGCAGGGGTTCAGCTCCTACGAGCAGTACTTC.

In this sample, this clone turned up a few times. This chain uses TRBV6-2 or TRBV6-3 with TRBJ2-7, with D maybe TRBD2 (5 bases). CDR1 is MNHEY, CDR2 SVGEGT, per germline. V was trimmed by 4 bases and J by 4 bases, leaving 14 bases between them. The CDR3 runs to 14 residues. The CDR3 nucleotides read TGTGCCAGCAGTTCCCAGCGGCTTCATTACGAGCAGTACTTC. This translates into CASSSQRLHYEQYF.

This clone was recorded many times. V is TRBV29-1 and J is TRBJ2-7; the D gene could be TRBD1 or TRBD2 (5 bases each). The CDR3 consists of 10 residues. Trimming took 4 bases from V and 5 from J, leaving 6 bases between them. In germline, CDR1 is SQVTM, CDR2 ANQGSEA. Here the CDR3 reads CSVVGDEQYF. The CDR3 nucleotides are TGCAGCGTTGTGGGGGACGAGCAGTACTTC.

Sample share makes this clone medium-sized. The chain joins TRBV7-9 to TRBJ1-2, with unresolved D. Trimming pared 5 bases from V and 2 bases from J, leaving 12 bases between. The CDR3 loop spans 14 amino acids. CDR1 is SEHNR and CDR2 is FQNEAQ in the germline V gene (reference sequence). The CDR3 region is CASSPGRGNYGYTF. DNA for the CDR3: TGTGCCAGCAGCCCGGGCCGAGGCAACTATGGCTACACCTTC.

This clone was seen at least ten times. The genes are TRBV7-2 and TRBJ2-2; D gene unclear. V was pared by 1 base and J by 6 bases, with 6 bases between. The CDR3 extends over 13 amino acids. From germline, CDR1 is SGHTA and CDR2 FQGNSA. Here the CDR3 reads CASSLEGAGELFF. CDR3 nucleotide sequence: TGTGCCAGCAGCTTAGAGGGCGCCGGGGAGCTGTTTTTT.

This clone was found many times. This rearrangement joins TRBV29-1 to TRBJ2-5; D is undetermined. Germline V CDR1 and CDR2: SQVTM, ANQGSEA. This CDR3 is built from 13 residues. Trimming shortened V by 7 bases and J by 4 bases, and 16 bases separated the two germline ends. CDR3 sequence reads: CSAGYLRRETQYF. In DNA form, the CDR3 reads TGCAGCGCCGGCTATTTACGAAGAGAGACCCAGTACTTC. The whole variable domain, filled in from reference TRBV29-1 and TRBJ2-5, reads SAVISQKPSRDICQRGTSLTIQCQVDSQVTMMFWYRQQPGQSLTLIATANQGSEATYESGFVIDKFPISRPNLTFSTLTVSNMSPEDSSIYLCSAGYLRRETQYFGPGTRLLVL.

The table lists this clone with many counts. Here the CDR3 reads CAWTGVNSPLHF. DNA of the CDR3: TGTGCCTGGACAGGGGTGAATTCACCCCTCCACTTT. The V call is TRBV30, the J call TRBJ1-6, with a weak D call TRBD1 (6 bases). Germline V CDR1 and CDR2: GTSNPN, SVGIG (reference sequence). This CDR3 spans 12 amino acids. V was clipped by 4 bases and J by 7 bases, with 8 bases between them.

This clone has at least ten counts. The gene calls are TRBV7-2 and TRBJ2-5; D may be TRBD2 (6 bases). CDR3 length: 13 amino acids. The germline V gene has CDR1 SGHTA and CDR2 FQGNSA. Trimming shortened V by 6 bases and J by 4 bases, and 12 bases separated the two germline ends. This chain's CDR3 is CASSWGEVETQYF. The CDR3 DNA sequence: TGTGCCAGCAGTTGGGGGGAGGTAGAGACCCAGTACTTC.

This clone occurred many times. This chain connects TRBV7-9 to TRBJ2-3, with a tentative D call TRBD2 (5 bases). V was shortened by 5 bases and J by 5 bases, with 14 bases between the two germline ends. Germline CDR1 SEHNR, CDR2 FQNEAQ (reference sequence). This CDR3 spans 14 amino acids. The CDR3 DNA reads TGTGCCAGCAGCCGTGGGGAGTTTGAAGATACGCAGTATTTT. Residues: CASSRGEFEDTQYF.

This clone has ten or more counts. Here the CDR3 reads CAIKAGGPDTQYF. CDR3 coding DNA: TGTGCCATCAAGGCGGGAGGGCCAGATACGCAGTATTTT. The rearrangement links TRBV10-3 to TRBJ2-3, with 9 positions matching TRBD2. The CDR3 length is 13 residues. CDR1 and CDR2 (germline): ENHRY, SYGVKD. V trimming: 7 bases; J trimming: 4 bases; junction bases outside the gene matches: 3.

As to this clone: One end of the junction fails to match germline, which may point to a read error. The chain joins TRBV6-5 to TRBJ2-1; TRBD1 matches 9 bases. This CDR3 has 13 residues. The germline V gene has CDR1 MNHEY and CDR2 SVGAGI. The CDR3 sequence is CASTLGQGRKRSF. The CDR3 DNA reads TGTGCCAGCACGTTGGGACAGGGAAGAAAGAGGAGCTTC.

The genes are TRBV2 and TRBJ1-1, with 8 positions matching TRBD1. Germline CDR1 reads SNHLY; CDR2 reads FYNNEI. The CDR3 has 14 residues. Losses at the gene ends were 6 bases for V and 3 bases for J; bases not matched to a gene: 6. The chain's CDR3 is CASSAQGAYTEAFF. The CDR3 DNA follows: TGTGCCAGCAGCGCGCAGGGGGCCTACACTGAAGCTTTCTTT.

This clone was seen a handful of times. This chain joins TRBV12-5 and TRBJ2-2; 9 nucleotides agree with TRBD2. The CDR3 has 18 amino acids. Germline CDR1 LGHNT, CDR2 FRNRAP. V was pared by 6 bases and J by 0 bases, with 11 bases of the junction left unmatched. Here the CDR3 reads CASGEPHGTSPNTGELFF. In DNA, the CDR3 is TGTGCTAGTGGCGAACCTCACGGGACTAGCCCGAACACCGGGGAGCTGTTTTTT.

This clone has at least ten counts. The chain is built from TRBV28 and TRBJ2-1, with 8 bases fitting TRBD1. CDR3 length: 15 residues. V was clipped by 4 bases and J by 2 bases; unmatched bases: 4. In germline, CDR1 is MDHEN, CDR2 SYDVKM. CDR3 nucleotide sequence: TGTGCCAGCAGTTCTCCGGGACAGGCCTACAATGAGCAGTTCTTC. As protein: CASSSPGQAYNEQFF.

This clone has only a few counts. For the CDR3, the DNA is TGTGCCAGCTCACCTCGGACTAGCGGGAGGACCGGGGAGCTGTTTTTT. It translates to CASSPRTSGRTGELFF. The V call is TRBV18, the J call TRBJ2-2, with 14 bases matching TRBD2. CDR1 and CDR2 (germline): KGHSH, LQKENI. This CDR3 comprises 16 residues. Germline trimming cut 3 bases from V and 5 bases from J; bases unmatched to any gene: 2.

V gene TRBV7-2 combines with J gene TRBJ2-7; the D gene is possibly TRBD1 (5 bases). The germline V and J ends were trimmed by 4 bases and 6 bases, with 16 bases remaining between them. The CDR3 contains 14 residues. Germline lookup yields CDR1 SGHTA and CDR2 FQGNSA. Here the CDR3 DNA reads TGTGCCAGCAGCTCCATCAGGGTCCTTGGCGAGCAGTACTTC. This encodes CASSSIRVLGEQYF. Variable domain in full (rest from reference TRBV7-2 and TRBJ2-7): GAGVSQSPSNKVTEKGKDVELRCDPISGHTALYWYRQSLGQGLEFLIYFQGNSAPDKSGLPSDRFSAERTGGSVSTLTIQRTQQEDSAVYLCASSSIRVLGEQYFGPGTRLTVT.

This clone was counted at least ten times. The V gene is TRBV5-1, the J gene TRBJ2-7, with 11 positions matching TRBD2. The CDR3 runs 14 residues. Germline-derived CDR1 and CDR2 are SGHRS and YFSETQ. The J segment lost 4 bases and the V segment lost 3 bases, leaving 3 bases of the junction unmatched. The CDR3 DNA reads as TGCGCCAGCAGCTCCACTAGCGGGAGTTACGAGCAGTACTTC. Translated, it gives CASSSTSGSYEQYF.

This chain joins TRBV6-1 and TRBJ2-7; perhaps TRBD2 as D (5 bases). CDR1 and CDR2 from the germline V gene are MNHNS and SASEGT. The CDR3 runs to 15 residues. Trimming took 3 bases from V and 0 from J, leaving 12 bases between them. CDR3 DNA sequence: TGTGCCAGCAGTGAGGAAGCGAGCGGCTCCTACGAGCAGTACTTC. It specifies CASSEEASGSYEQYF.

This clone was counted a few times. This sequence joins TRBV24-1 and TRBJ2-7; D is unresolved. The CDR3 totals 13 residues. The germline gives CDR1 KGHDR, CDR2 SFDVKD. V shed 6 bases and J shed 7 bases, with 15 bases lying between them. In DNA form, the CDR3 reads TGTGCCACCAGTCATGGTGATCTTTGGGAGCAGTACTTC. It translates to CATSHGDLWEQYF.

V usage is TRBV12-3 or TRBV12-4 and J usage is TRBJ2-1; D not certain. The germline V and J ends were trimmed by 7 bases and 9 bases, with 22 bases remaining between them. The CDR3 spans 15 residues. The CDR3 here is CASILSCIIRCEQFF. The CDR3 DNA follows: TGTGCCAGCATTCTTAGCTGTATTATACGCTGTGAGCAGTTCTTC.

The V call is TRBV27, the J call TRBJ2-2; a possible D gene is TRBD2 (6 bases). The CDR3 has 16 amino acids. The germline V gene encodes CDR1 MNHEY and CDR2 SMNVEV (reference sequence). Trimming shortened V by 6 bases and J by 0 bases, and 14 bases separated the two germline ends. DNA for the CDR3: TGTGCCAGCAGGGGGGACGGCGGGACGAACACCGGGGAGCTGTTTTTT. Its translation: CASRGDGGTNTGELFF.

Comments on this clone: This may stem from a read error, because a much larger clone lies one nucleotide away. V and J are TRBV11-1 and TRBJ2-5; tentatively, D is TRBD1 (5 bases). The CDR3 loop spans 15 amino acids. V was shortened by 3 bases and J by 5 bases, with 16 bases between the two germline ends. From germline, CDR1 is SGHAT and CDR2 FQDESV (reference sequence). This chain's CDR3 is CASSLWTWSLETQYF. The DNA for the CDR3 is TGTGCCAGCAGCTTGTGGACATGGTCTTTGGAGACCCAGTACTTC. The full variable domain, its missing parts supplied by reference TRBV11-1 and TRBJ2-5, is EAEVAQSPRYKITEKSQAVAFWCDPISGHATLYWYRQILGQGPELLVQFQDESVVDDSQLPKDRFSAERLKGVDSTLKIQPAELGDSAMYLCASSLWTWSLETQYFGPGTRLLVL.

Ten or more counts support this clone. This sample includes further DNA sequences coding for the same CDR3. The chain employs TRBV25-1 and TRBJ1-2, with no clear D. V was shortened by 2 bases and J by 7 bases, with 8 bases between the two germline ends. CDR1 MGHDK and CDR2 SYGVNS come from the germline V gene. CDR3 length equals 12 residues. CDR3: CASSEQGLGYTF. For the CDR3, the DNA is TGTGCCAGCAGTGAACAAGGGCTTGGCTACACCTTC.

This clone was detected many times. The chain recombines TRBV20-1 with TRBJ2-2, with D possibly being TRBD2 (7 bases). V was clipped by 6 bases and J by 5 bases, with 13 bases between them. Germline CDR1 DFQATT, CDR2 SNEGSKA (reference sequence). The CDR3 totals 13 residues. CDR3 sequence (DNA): TGCAGTGCACGCAGGGGAGGGACCGGGGAGCTGTTTTTT. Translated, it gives CSARRGGTGELFF.

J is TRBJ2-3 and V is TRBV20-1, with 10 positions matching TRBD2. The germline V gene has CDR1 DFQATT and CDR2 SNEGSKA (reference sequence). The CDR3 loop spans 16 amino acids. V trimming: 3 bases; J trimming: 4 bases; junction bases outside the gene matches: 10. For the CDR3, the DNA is TGCAGTGCTAGGCCGTCTAGCGGGAGCTTCTCAGATACGCAGTATTTT. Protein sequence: CSARPSSGSFSDTQYF.

The CDR3 region has the DNA TGCGCCAGCAGCCCAACCGCGGGGGGGGACACTGAAGCTTTCTTT. Amino acid sequence: CASSPTAGGDTEAFF. V gene TRBV5-1 combines with J gene TRBJ1-1, with D tentatively TRBD1 (5 bases). The V and J ends lost 4 bases and 3 bases respectively, with 16 bases between them. CDR3 size: 15 residues. CDR1 and CDR2 from the germline V gene are SGHRS and YFSETQ.

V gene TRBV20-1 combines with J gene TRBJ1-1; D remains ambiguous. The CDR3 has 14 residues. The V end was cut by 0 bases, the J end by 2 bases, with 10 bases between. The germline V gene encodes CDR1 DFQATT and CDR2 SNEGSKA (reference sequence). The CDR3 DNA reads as TGCAGTGCTAGAGATATCGAGAGTAACACTGAAGCTTTCTTT. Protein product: CSARDIESNTEAFF.